The 25 T cell receptor beta chains given below trace back to one sample, sequenced in a study of Ad26.COV2.S vaccination and SARS-CoV-2 variants. Generated by immunoSEQ multiplex PCR, the TCRdb table keeps only in-frame clones and is missing some. The sample carries over 130,000 clones, approximately 90% recorded once. This specimen was peripheral blood, taken after recovery from COVID-19. The receptors come from a human donor who had recovered from COVID-19.

The genes are TRBV7-8 and TRBJ1-1, with 9 bases that match TRBD1. The CDR3 is 16 amino acids. Germline-derived CDR1 and CDR2 are SGHVS and FQNEAQ. Trimming at V came to 4 bases and at J to 2 bases, leaving 8 bases not matched to a gene. CDR3 nucleotides: TGTGCCAGCAGCTACCAATCGGACAGGGGCAACACTGAAGCTTTCTTT. It specifies CASSYQSDRGNTEAFF. The full variable domain, in which reference TRBV7-8 and TRBJ1-1 provide the parts outside the CDR3, is GAGVSQSPRYKVAKRGQDVALRCDPISGHVSLFWYQQALGQGPEFLTYFQNEAQLDKSGLPSDRFFAERPEGSVSTLKIQRTQQEDSAVYLCASSYQSDRGNTEAFFGQGTRLTVV.

As to this clone: The identical CDR3 is also encoded by other nucleotide sequences in the sample. The chain carries TRBV5-6 and TRBJ1-3; D gene unclear. There are 12 residues in the CDR3. The germline CDR1 and CDR2 sequences are SGHDT and YYEEEE. The V and J ends lost 4 bases and 4 bases respectively, with 6 bases between them. The CDR3 loop reads CASSIGGNTIYF. DNA of the CDR3: TGTGCCAGCAGCATAGGGGGAAACACCATATATTTT.

The chain combines TRBV29-1 with TRBJ2-7; tentative D call: TRBD1 (6 bases). Germline CDR1 and CDR2: SQVTM and ANQGSEA. V lost 6 bases and J lost 6, with 18 bases in between. The CDR3 sequence is 13 residues long. DNA of the CDR3: TGCAGCGTAGATTCCAGGGGTTCTGGCGAGCAGTACTTC. Protein sequence: CSVDSRGSGEQYF.

The chain combines TRBV29-1 with TRBJ2-1, with TRBD2 identical over 13 bases. Trimming cost V 5 bases and J 1 base; bases outside gene matches: 2. The CDR3 is 15 residues long. Germline assignment: CDR1 SQVTM and CDR2 ANQGSEA. CDR3 nucleotides: TGCAGCGTTACTAGCGGGGGGGATTCCTACAATGAGCAGTTCTTC. It is translated as CSVTSGGDSYNEQFF.

The gene calls are TRBV24-1 and TRBJ2-1; tentative D call: TRBD1 (6 bases). Germline lookup yields CDR1 KGHDR and CDR2 SFDVKD. The CDR3 extends over 14 amino acids. Trimming took 3 bases from V and 10 from J, leaving 15 bases between them. The CDR3: CATSDNTGFFEQFF. As DNA, the CDR3 is TGTGCCACCAGTGATAATACAGGGTTCTTCGAGCAGTTCTTC.

The rearrangement joins TRBV12-1 to TRBJ2-1; the DNA was not compared with TRBD2, the D call given in the table. TRBV12-1 is a pseudogene locus. The CDR3 is 18 residues long. The CDR3 spells CASSPGLAGQSSYNEQFF. CDR3 coding DNA: TGTGCCAGCAGCCCTGGACTAGCGGGGCAAAGCTCCTACAATGAGCAGTTCTTC.

The sample holds a few counts of this clone. The CDR3 spells CSASEGATGELFF. The CDR3 DNA reads TGCAGTGCTAGTGAGGGGGCGACCGGGGAGCTGTTTTTT. The rearrangement links TRBV20-1 to TRBJ2-2, with TRBD1 identical over 7 bases. J lost 5 bases, V lost 3 bases, and 3 bases had no gene match. The germline V gene encodes CDR1 DFQATT and CDR2 SNEGSKA (reference sequence). The CDR3 is 13 residues long.

The J gene is TRBJ1-4, the V gene TRBV30; D call uncertain. The CDR3 spans 13 residues. CDR1 GTSNPN and CDR2 SVGIG come from the germline V gene (reference sequence). Trimming cost V 4 bases and J 7 bases, with 13 bases left between them. The CDR3 DNA reads TGTGCCTGGACTGGAGTCATAGGTGAAAAACTGTTTTTT. This gives the protein CAWTGVIGEKLFF. The whole variable domain, remainder taken from reference TRBV30 and TRBJ1-4, is SQTIHQWPATLVQPVGSPLSLECTVEGTSNPNLYWYRQAAGRGLQLLFYSVGIGQISSEVPQNLSASRPQDRQFILSSKKLLLSDSGFYLCAWTGVIGEKLFFGSGTQLSVL.

The V and J genes are TRBV7-9 and TRBJ1-5, with D unresolved. The CDR3 is made up of 13 amino acids. Germline lookup yields CDR1 SEHNR and CDR2 FQNEAQ (reference sequence). V was shortened by 1 base and J by 7 bases, with 8 bases between the two germline ends. This chain's CDR3 is CASSLVDGQPQHF. CDR3 sequence (DNA): TGTGCCAGCAGCTTAGTAGATGGGCAGCCCCAGCATTTT.

The chain carries TRBV5-1 and TRBJ2-7, with TRBD2 matching over 8 bases. Germline-derived CDR1 and CDR2 are SGHRS and YFSETQ. The length of the CDR3 is 15 residues. Trimming cost V 0 bases and J 3 bases; bases outside gene matches: 5. The CDR3 sequence is CASSLESGGLYEQYF. CDR3 coding DNA: TGCGCCAGCAGCTTGGAGTCGGGGGGGCTCTACGAGCAGTACTTC.

The chain couples TRBV28 to TRBJ2-5, with 8 bases fitting TRBD2. Looked up from germline, CDR1 is MDHEN and CDR2 is SYDVKM. This CDR3 has 15 amino acids. The J segment lost 5 bases and the V segment lost 1 base, leaving 6 bases of the junction unmatched. The CDR3 protein is CASSLSGGGTETQYF. The DNA of the CDR3 is TGTGCCAGCAGTTTATCGGGCGGGGGGACGGAGACCCAGTACTTC.

The chain recombines TRBV7-9 with TRBJ2-3; no clear D gene. V was clipped by 1 base and J by 0 bases, with 8 bases between them. Germline V gives CDR1 SEHNR, CDR2 FQNEAQ (reference sequence). This CDR3 is built from 15 residues. The CDR3 region is CASSLVGYSTDTQYF. As DNA, the CDR3 is TGTGCCAGCAGCTTAGTGGGCTATAGCACAGATACGCAGTATTTT.

The rearrangement links TRBV24-1 to TRBJ1-2; D possibly corresponds to TRBD1 (5 bases). Trimming removed 6 bases at V and 3 bases at J, with 13 bases between. Germline CDR1 and CDR2: KGHDR and SFDVKD. The CDR3 runs to 14 residues. CDR3 loop: CATSPSRGDYGYTF. The CDR3 region has the DNA TGTGCCACCAGTCCTAGTCGGGGGGACTATGGCTACACCTTC.

The gene calls are TRBV18 and TRBJ2-7, with 9 bases fitting TRBD1. The CDR3 has 16 residues. V lost 6 bases, J lost 2 bases, and 11 bases stayed unmatched. Germline V lookup: CDR1 KGHSH, CDR2 LQKENI. This CDR3 is CASSVSTGGTPYEQYF. CDR3 DNA: TGTGCCAGCTCCGTATCAACAGGGGGCACACCCTACGAGCAGTACTTC.

The gene calls are TRBV6-2 or TRBV6-3 and TRBJ2-7; a possible D gene is TRBD1 (9 bases). The CDR3 is 16 amino acids. Per germline, CDR1 MNHEY and CDR2 SVGEGT. Trimming cost V 3 bases and J 5 bases, with 20 bases left between them. DNA for the CDR3: TGTGCCAGCAGTTATGTTGGACAGGGGACTAGGGACGAGCAGTACTTC. Translating gives CASSYVGQGTRDEQYF.

The chain is built from TRBV12-3 or TRBV12-4 and TRBJ2-7; possibly TRBD2 for D (5 bases). Trimming took 6 bases from V and 5 from J, leaving 14 bases between them. The CDR3 has 13 residues. The CDR3 loop reads CASSRSEADEQYF. For the CDR3, the DNA is TGTGCCAGCAGCCGTAGCGAGGCGGACGAGCAGTACTTC.

The genes are TRBV5-8 and TRBJ1-5; tentatively, D is TRBD1 (5 bases). This CDR3 has 16 residues. V was clipped by 6 bases and J by 6 bases, with 22 bases between them. Germline-derived CDR1 and CDR2 are SGHTS and YDEGEE. CDR3 residues: CASNSGTGVVRQPQHF. CDR3 nucleotide sequence: TGTGCCAGCAACTCAGGGACGGGGGTCGTCCGTCAGCCCCAGCATTTT.

This rearrangement joins TRBV3-1 (or the pseudogene TRBV3-2) to TRBJ1-3; D gene unclear. V lost 3 bases and J lost 7, with 4 bases in between. The CDR3 covers 11 residues. Germline V CDR1 and CDR2: LGHDT, YNNKEL (reference sequence). The CDR3 sequence: CASSQSNTIYF. In DNA form, the CDR3 reads TGTGCCAGCAGCCAGTCCAACACCATATATTTT.

The chain recombines TRBV5-4 with TRBJ2-5; the D gene is possibly TRBD2 (6 bases). From germline, CDR1 is SGHNT and CDR2 YYREEE (reference sequence). The CDR3 has 13 amino acids. Between the trimmed V and J ends, which lost 4 bases and 3 bases, there was a span of 10 bases. CDR3 amino acids: CASSRTKEETQYF. The CDR3 bases are TGTGCCAGCAGCCGGACTAAGGAAGAGACCCAGTACTTC.

This chain uses TRBV7-9 with TRBJ1-2, with D perhaps matching TRBD1 (5 bases). The CDR3 loop spans 13 amino acids. CDR1 and CDR2 from the germline V gene are SEHNR and FQNEAQ (reference sequence). Trimming stripped 4 bases from V and 7 bases from J, with 13 bases between. Written as DNA, the CDR3 is TGTGCCAGCAGCTCCACGGGGGGGGTTGGCTACACCTTC. This sequence encodes CASSSTGGVGYTF.

The rearrangement uses TRBV13 and TRBJ1-1; D is unresolved. The V and J ends lost 1 base and 6 bases respectively, with 6 bases between them. The germline gives CDR1 PRHDT, CDR2 FYEKMQ (reference sequence). The CDR3 contains 12 residues. As DNA, the CDR3 is TGTGCCAGCAGCTTAGCGGAAGCTGAAGCTTTCTTT. Amino acids: CASSLAEAEAFF.

The CDR3 protein is CASSLVSGLAGGQETQYF. CDR3 DNA: TGCGCCAGCAGCTTGGTCTCCGGACTAGCGGGGGGACAAGAGACCCAGTACTTC. This sequence joins TRBV5-1 and TRBJ2-5; 14 nucleotides match TRBD2. Per germline, CDR1 SGHRS and CDR2 YFSETQ. This CDR3 spans 18 amino acids. Trimming removed 0 bases from V and 2 bases from J; junction bases left unmatched: 6. Using reference TRBV5-1 and TRBJ2-5 for the parts outside the CDR3, the full variable domain is KAGVTQTPRYLIKTRGQQVTLSCSPISGHRSVSWYQQTPGQGLQFLFEYFSETQRNKGNFPGRFSGRQFSNSRSEMNVSTLELGDSALYLCASSLVSGLAGGQETQYFGPGTRLLVL.

Only one count was recorded for this clone. The rearrangement uses TRBV29-1 and TRBJ2-7; 7 bases match TRBD1. Looked up from germline, CDR1 is SQVTM and CDR2 is ANQGSEA. The CDR3 spans 12 residues. Germline trimming cut 7 bases from V and 6 bases from J; bases unmatched to any gene: 9. The CDR3 nucleotides read TGCAGCGCTGATACAGGGGCTGGCGAGCAGTACTTC. Encoded protein: CSADTGAGEQYF.

The V gene is TRBV11-2, the J gene TRBJ2-7, with a tentative D call TRBD1 (5 bases). This CDR3 has 14 amino acids. The V end was cut by 3 bases, the J end by 4 bases, with 13 bases between. Germline V gives CDR1 SGHAT, CDR2 FQNNGV. As DNA, the CDR3 is TGTGCCAGCAGCTTGGGGCCAGGAGTTTACGAGCAGTACTTC. This gives the protein CASSLGPGVYEQYF.

The V call is TRBV7-2, the J call TRBJ1-2; possibly TRBD1 for D (5 bases). Germline values: CDR1 SGHTA, CDR2 FQGNSA. The CDR3 contains 12 residues. V shed 4 bases and J shed 4 bases, with 7 bases lying between them. The CDR3 nucleotides read TGTGCCAGCAGCTGGGGGTCCTATGGCTACACCTTC. Protein product: CASSWGSYGYTF.